These 9 T cell receptor beta chains share one sample of origin, sequenced in a study of T cell changes during pregnancy in multiple sclerosis (dated by TCRdb to 2018 to 2020). To prepare the library, the immunoSEQ multiplex PCR assay was applied. As stored in TCRdb, this immuneACCESS dataset retains in-frame rearrangements with V and J assigned. A fraction of the clones does not appear; measured against another copy, unresolved V genes explain less than half of the discrepancy, and the remainder lacks a known reason. For this sample the table gives around 58,000 clones, of which 91% were detected only once. The top ten hold about 0.5% of the sample. Material: CD4+ T cells from peripheral blood mononuclear cells, obtained after pregnancy. The receptors were sampled from a female donor in good health, enrolled as a control in a pregnancy study.

The chain employs TRBV19 and TRBJ1-5; TRBD1 agrees at 10 bases. J was trimmed by 7 bases and V by 7 bases; bases with no gene match: 7. CDR3 size: 14 residues. Germline CDR1 and CDR2: LNHDA and SQIVND (reference sequence). CDR3 sequence: CASTGQGEGQPQHF. The CDR3 nucleotides read TGTGCCAGTACCGGACAGGGGGAAGGGCAGCCCCAGCATTTT. Supplemented by reference TRBV19 and TRBJ1-5, the full variable domain reads DGGITQSPKYLFRKEGQNVTLSCEQNLNHDAMYWYRQDPGQGLRLIYYSQIVNDFQKGDIAEGYSVSREKKESFPLTVTSAQKNPTAFYLCASTGQGEGQPQHFGDGTRLSIL.

The chain is built from TRBV4-2 and TRBJ1-4; D uncertain. Looked up from germline, CDR1 is LGHNA and CDR2 is YNFKEQ. This CDR3 comprises 18 residues. With 3 bases removed from V and 0 bases from J, the gap between germline ends came to 17 bases. CDR3 amino acids: CASSQEVFKRSTNEKLFF. The CDR3 DNA sequence: TGTGCCAGCAGCCAGGAGGTATTTAAGCGGTCAACTAATGAAAAACTGTTTTTT.

J is TRBJ1-6 and V is TRBV7-9, with 7 bases aligning to TRBD1. The CDR3 has 16 amino acids. Germline CDR1 is SEHNR and CDR2 is FQNEAQ (reference sequence). Trimming took 3 bases from V and 5 from J; bases not matched to a gene: 7. Written as DNA, the CDR3 is TGTGCCAGCAGCTTGACCGGGACAGCAAATAATTCACCCCTCCACTTT. Translation: CASSLTGTANNSPLHF.

The chain recombines TRBV7-2 with TRBJ1-2; D perhaps matches TRBD1 (5 bases). V was cut by 5 bases and J by 5 bases, with 12 bases left in between. This CDR3 contains 13 residues. Germline V gene data show CDR1 as SGHTA and CDR2 as FQGNSA. The CDR3 is CASSPAGDYGYTF. CDR3 in DNA: TGTGCCAGCAGCCCCGCGGGGGATTATGGCTACACCTTC.

The sample holds one count of this clone. The chain couples TRBV11-2 to TRBJ2-2, with a weak D call TRBD1 (6 bases). Germline CDR1 reads SGHAT; CDR2 reads FQNNGV. The CDR3 has 16 amino acids. Deletions cut 4 bases from V and 0 bases from J, with 12 bases between. CDR3 loop: CASSYRAGANTGELFF. CDR3 sequence (DNA): TGTGCCAGCAGCTATAGGGCAGGGGCGAACACCGGGGAGCTGTTTTTT. The full variable domain, rest sourced from reference TRBV11-2 and TRBJ2-2, is EAGVAQSPRYKIIEKRQSVAFWCNPISGHATLYWYQQILGQGPKLLIQFQNNGVVDDSQLPKDRFSAERLKGVDSTLKIQPAKLEDSAVYLCASSYRAGANTGELFFGEGSRLTVL.

This clone was seen only once. The gene calls are TRBV25-1 and TRBJ1-1, with TRBD1 identical over 7 bases. CDR3 length equals 15 residues. Germline V gene sequence: CDR1 MGHDK, CDR2 SYGVNS. J gave up 3 bases and V 5 bases, and 9 bases lay outside the gene matches. The CDR3 spells CASSSPLDRDTEAFF. The CDR3 DNA reads as TGTGCCAGCAGTTCCCCACTAGACAGGGACACTGAAGCTTTCTTT.

This rearrangement joins TRBV5-4 to TRBJ1-6; 8 positions agree with TRBD1. The CDR3 extends over 16 amino acids. Germline assignment: CDR1 SGHNT and CDR2 YYREEE (reference sequence). Unmatched junction bases numbered 10, after V lost 4 bases and J lost 7 bases. As DNA, the CDR3 is TGTGCCAGCAGCATGGACAGGGCGTTGGGGAATTCACCCCTCCACTTT. Translating it yields CASSMDRALGNSPLHF.

This chain connects TRBV7-2 to TRBJ1-5; 10 bases fit TRBD1. Unmatched junction bases numbered 5, after V lost 5 bases and J lost 4 bases. This CDR3 has 15 amino acids. CDR1 is SGHTA and CDR2 is FQGNSA in the germline V gene. DNA of the CDR3: TGTGCCAGCAGCCCCGGGACAGGGGTAAATCAGCCCCAGCATTTT. This gives the protein CASSPGTGVNQPQHF.

In its sample, this clone was seen a few times. V gene TRBV30 combines with J gene TRBJ1-1, with 8 bases fitting TRBD1. This CDR3 is built from 10 residues. Looked up from germline, CDR1 is GTSNPN and CDR2 is SVGIG (reference sequence). With V trimmed by 7 bases and J by 8 bases, 3 bases remained unmatched. The DNA of the CDR3 is TGTGCCTTTGGGGACAGGGAAGCTTTCTTT. It specifies CAFGDREAFF.